This section outlines one T cell receptor beta chain sequence together with its context. Its specificity is not known. The data belong to a study of T-cell memory formation after mild COVID-19. Study results and limitations: Cross-reactive memory appears to have joined, as suggested by some responding clones showing up in pre-infection memory. A balance of CD4 and CD8 characterized clones contracting day 15 to 85, whereas later expanders leaned CD4+.

From 5'RACE with constant-segment primers came TCR alpha and TCR beta cDNA libraries that carried sample barcodes and UMIs. TCRdb reanalysed the 5' RACE reads using MiXCR and keeps one entry per CDR3 protein. The sample has more than 350,000 distinct CDR3 sequences, roughly 15% seen once. The V and J ends lost 6 bases and 0 bases respectively, with 12 bases between them. The CDR3 spans 15 residues. The chain has TRBV12-3 or TRBV12-4 and TRBJ1-3, with D possibly TRBD1 on 5 matching bases. The sequence was obtained from a man between 18 and 29 years old who had mild COVID-19 (a few samples of this study predate the infection). Cell type and time point are not known. Sequencing input: PBMCs or a T cell subset sorted from them (not recorded which). The CDR3 loop is CASRRGTSSGNTIYF. CDR3 nucleotides: TGTGCCAGCAGGCGGGGGACGAGCTCTGGAAACACCATATATTTT.